Reported below is one TCR beta chain. Its target is not known. The germline V and J ends were trimmed by 4 bases and 9 bases, with 15 bases remaining between them. Germline V gene sequence: CDR1 SGHVS, CDR2 FQNEAQ. CDR3 length equals 14 residues. The data derive from a study of cytomegalovirus exposure and HLA in healthy donors. For the study at large: Sequencing of about 179 million T cells in an earlier analysis found 100 million to 140 million unique TCR beta sequences.

The study's findings and limits: V segments that were indistinguishable, TRBV6-2 and TRBV6-3 among them, were omitted from analysis.

PCR used 60 Vbeta primers and 13 Jbeta primers. Libraries were prepared by immunoSEQ multiplex PCR; TCRdb keeps only in-frame clonotypes and omits some of them. The sample holds more than 85,000 clones; around three quarters are singletons and the top ten take around 15%. This chain connects TRBV7-8 to TRBJ2-2; no clear D. This clonotype was obtained from a woman between 45 and 65 years old in good health and CMV-seropositive. The sample taken for sequencing was PBMCs. The chain's CDR3 is CASSYTSRLRELFF. The CDR3 coding sequence is TGTGCCAGCAGCTACACGTCACGCCTCCGGGAGCTGTTTTTT.